A selection of T cell receptor beta chains follows, all from one sample in a study of T cells in Graves' hyperthyroidism and ophthalmopathy. Each CDR3 protein gets one entry after TCRdb re-called the multiplex PCR reads with MiXCR. The table lists some 800,000 distinct CDR3 sequences, approximately 40% of them singletons. The sample comprised blood. These receptors were obtained from a man between 18 and 29 years old with Graves' hyperthyroidism. Each CDR3 is given with its conserved first and last residue. D genes are given only for firm matches. Where a row states a size, it is once, few, many or the class of an expanded clone; other rows omit it.

d_gene: TRBD1
v_gene: TRBV6-1
abundance: .
j_gene: TRBJ2-7
CDR3nt: TGTGCCAGCAGGCATACCGACAGGGTCTACGAGCAGTACTTC
CDR3aa: CASRHTDRVYEQYF

d_gene: .
v_gene: TRBV29-1
abundance: many
j_gene: TRBJ2-7
CDR3nt: TGCAGCGTTCGGGACTTGGCCTACGAGCAGTACTTC
CDR3aa: CSVRDLAYEQYF

d_gene: .
v_gene: TRBV10-3
abundance: .
j_gene: TRBJ2-2
CDR3nt: TGTGCCAGCAAGGGCCTGAACACCGGGGAGCTGTTTTTT
CDR3aa: CASKGLNTGELFF

d_gene: .
v_gene: TRBV5-1
abundance: many
j_gene: TRBJ1-2
CDR3nt: TGCGCCAGCAGCTTGGAAGGTCTGGGGATGAGCTATGGCTACACCTTC
CDR3aa: CASSLEGLGMSYGYTF

d_gene: .
v_gene: TRBV7-8
abundance: .
j_gene: TRBJ2-5
CDR3nt: TGTGCCAGCAGCGTTGGGGGGATAGGAGAGACCCAGTACTTC
CDR3aa: CASSVGGIGETQYF

d_gene: TRBD1
v_gene: TRBV6-6
abundance: .
j_gene: TRBJ1-1
CDR3nt: TGTGCCAGCATTCTCGGACAGGGGAGGCCTGAAGCTTTCTTT
CDR3aa: CASILGQGRPEAFF

d_gene: .
v_gene: TRBV29-1
abundance: many
j_gene: TRBJ1-1
CDR3nt: TGCAGCGTTGAATTCCAGTTGAACACTGAAGCTTTCTTT
CDR3aa: CSVEFQLNTEAFF

d_gene: TRBD1
v_gene: TRBV7-2
abundance: few
j_gene: TRBJ1-1
CDR3nt: TGTGCCAGCAGCTTATGGGTTCGACAGGGAAGGAACACTGAAGCTTTCTTT
CDR3aa: CASSLWVRQGRNTEAFF

d_gene: .
v_gene: TRBV11-1
abundance: .
j_gene: TRBJ1-4
CDR3nt: TGTGCCAGCAGCGCCACAGGGTCGGCTAATGAAAAACTGTTTTTT
CDR3aa: CASSATGSANEKLFF

d_gene: .
v_gene: TRBV7-6
abundance: .
j_gene: TRBJ2-2
CDR3nt: TGTGCCAGCAGCCAAGATCGGGGCAGGGGAAACACCGGGGAGCTGTTTTTT
CDR3aa: CASSQDRGRGNTGELFF

d_gene: .
v_gene: TRBV4-3
abundance: few
j_gene: TRBJ2-2
CDR3nt: TGCGCCAGCAGCGAGTTGGGGGTCACCGGGGAGCTGTTTTTT
CDR3aa: CASSELGVTGELFF

d_gene: .
v_gene: TRBV29-1
abundance: few
j_gene: TRBJ2-3
CDR3nt: TGCAGCGTTGAAGGGGGCTCTACAGATACGCAGTATTTT
CDR3aa: CSVEGGSTDTQYF

d_gene: .
v_gene: TRBV4-3
abundance: few
j_gene: TRBJ2-7
CDR3nt: TGCGCCAGCAGCCAAGCGGTGGGGGACTACGAGCAGTACTTC
CDR3aa: CASSQAVGDYEQYF

d_gene: TRBD1
v_gene: TRBV9
abundance: many
j_gene: TRBJ1-6
CDR3nt: TGTGCCAGTAGTTCCGGGACAGGGAGGTCACCCCTCCACTTT
CDR3aa: CASSSGTGRSPLHF

d_gene: .
v_gene: TRBV15
abundance: .
j_gene: TRBJ1-1
CDR3nt: TGTGCCACCAGCAGTCGTCCGGGCACTGAAGCTTTCTTT
CDR3aa: CATSSRPGTEAFF

d_gene: .
v_gene: TRBV29-1
abundance: .
j_gene: TRBJ1-2
CDR3nt: TGCAGCGTTGAGGAGCCGGCAGGAACCTATGGCTACACCTTC
CDR3aa: CSVEEPAGTYGYTF

d_gene: .
v_gene: TRBV7-2
abundance: many
j_gene: TRBJ2-5
CDR3nt: TGTGCCAGCAGCTTAAACAGTCTGGAGACCCAGTACTTC
CDR3aa: CASSLNSLETQYF

d_gene: TRBD1
v_gene: TRBV5-8
abundance: .
j_gene: TRBJ1-5
CDR3nt: TGTGCCAGCAGCTTGGGGACAGGCGCCAGGGAACAGCCCCAGCATTTT
CDR3aa: CASSLGTGAREQPQHF

d_gene: .
v_gene: TRBV24-1
abundance: many
j_gene: TRBJ2-7
CDR3nt: TGTGCCACCAGTTTGGACGAGCAGTACTTC
CDR3aa: CATSLDEQYF

d_gene: TRBD1
v_gene: TRBV12-3/TRBV12-4
abundance: few
j_gene: TRBJ1-5
CDR3nt: TGTGCCAGCAGTTCGGGACAGCTCCATCAGCCCCAGCATTTT
CDR3aa: CASSSGQLHQPQHF

d_gene: TRBD1
v_gene: TRBV7-8
abundance: once
j_gene: TRBJ1-1
CDR3nt: TGTGCCAGCAGCATGAGGACAGGAGGCACTGAAGCTTTCTTT
CDR3aa: CASSMRTGGTEAFF

d_gene: .
v_gene: TRBV29-1
abundance: many
j_gene: TRBJ2-5
CDR3nt: TGCAGCGTTGAAGACCTAGTGTACCAGTACTTC
CDR3aa: CSVEDLVYQYF

d_gene: .
v_gene: TRBV20-1
abundance: many
j_gene: TRBJ2-5
CDR3nt: TGCAGTGCTCCGAAGGGAGGAGAGACCCAGTACTTC
CDR3aa: CSAPKGGETQYF

d_gene: .
v_gene: TRBV5-1
abundance: .
j_gene: TRBJ1-1
CDR3nt: TGCGCCAGCAGCTTGGACGGGATTAGGATTGAAGCTTTCTTT
CDR3aa: CASSLDGIRIEAFF

d_gene: TRBD2
v_gene: TRBV7-9
abundance: .
j_gene: TRBJ2-5
CDR3nt: TGTGCCAGCAGCACATCGACTAGCGCAGTTGGGACCCGGTACTTC
CDR3aa: CASSTSTSAVGTRYF

d_gene: TRBD2
v_gene: TRBV24-1
abundance: .
j_gene: TRBJ2-5
CDR3nt: TGTGCCACACTAGCGGTCGAGACCCAGTACTTC
CDR3aa: CATLAVETQYF

d_gene: .
v_gene: TRBV11-1
abundance: .
j_gene: TRBJ2-7
CDR3nt: TGTGCCAGCAGCTCCCAGTACAGCATCTACGAGCAGTACTTC
CDR3aa: CASSSQYSIYEQYF

d_gene: .
v_gene: TRBV9
abundance: few
j_gene: TRBJ2-7
CDR3nt: TGTGCCAGCAGCGTAGCGGGGGTTGCCTCCTACGAGCAGTACTTC
CDR3aa: CASSVAGVASYEQYF

d_gene: .
v_gene: TRBV20-1
abundance: .
j_gene: TRBJ2-2
CDR3nt: TGCAGTGCGGCCGAGACAGGGGAGCTGTTTTTT
CDR3aa: CSAAETGELFF

d_gene: TRBD1
v_gene: TRBV11-3
abundance: few
j_gene: TRBJ1-2
CDR3nt: TGTGCCAGCAGCTTGGAAGCGCAGGGGGGTTGGTATGGCTACACCTTC
CDR3aa: CASSLEAQGGWYGYTF

d_gene: TRBD1
v_gene: TRBV5-4
abundance: many
j_gene: TRBJ1-6
CDR3nt: TGTGCCAGCAGTCTGGACAGGACAAATTCACCCCTCCACTTT
CDR3aa: CASSLDRTNSPLHF

d_gene: .
v_gene: TRBV2
abundance: many
j_gene: TRBJ1-1
CDR3nt: TGTGCCAGCAGTGGAGGCTCTGGGGATGAAGCTTTCTTT
CDR3aa: CASSGGSGDEAFF

d_gene: .
v_gene: TRBV2
abundance: many
j_gene: TRBJ2-6
CDR3nt: TGTGCCAGCAGTGCCTTTTCTTTAGCCGGGGCCAACGTCCTGACTTTC
CDR3aa: CASSAFSLAGANVLTF

d_gene: .
v_gene: TRBV20-1
abundance: .
j_gene: TRBJ2-7
CDR3nt: TGCAGTGCTAGAGATTTTACGGACAGCTACGAGCAGTACTTC
CDR3aa: CSARDFTDSYEQYF

d_gene: TRBD1
v_gene: TRBV11-2
abundance: few
j_gene: TRBJ1-1
CDR3nt: TGTGCCAGCAGCTTAAGACAGGGGGCGCTTACTGAAGCTTTCTTT
CDR3aa: CASSLRQGALTEAFF

d_gene: TRBD1
v_gene: TRBV5-1
abundance: .
j_gene: TRBJ2-5
CDR3nt: TGCGCCAGCAGCCGGGCGGGACAGGGGGCTGAGACCCAGTACTTC
CDR3aa: CASSRAGQGAETQYF

d_gene: TRBD2
v_gene: TRBV7-6
abundance: .
j_gene: TRBJ2-7
CDR3nt: TGTGCCAGCAGCTTAGAGACTAGCGGGAGCATGCAGTACTTC
CDR3aa: CASSLETSGSMQYF

d_gene: .
v_gene: TRBV7-2
abundance: many
j_gene: TRBJ2-5
CDR3nt: TGTGCCAGCAGCTCAAACGCGGGACAGACAGAGACCCAGTACTTC
CDR3aa: CASSSNAGQTETQYF

d_gene: TRBD1
v_gene: TRBV25-1
abundance: .
j_gene: TRBJ1-6
CDR3nt: TGTGCCAGCACTCCGTCGGGACAGTTAAATTCACCCCTCCACTTT
CDR3aa: CASTPSGQLNSPLHF

d_gene: .
v_gene: TRBV11-3
abundance: .
j_gene: TRBJ1-2
CDR3nt: TGTGCCGTCAAGGGGGTCTCTGGCTACACCTTC
CDR3aa: CAVKGVSGYTF

d_gene: .
v_gene: TRBV7-9
abundance: many
j_gene: TRBJ1-1
CDR3nt: TGTGCCAGCAGCTTTGAAGCTTTCTTT
CDR3aa: CASSFEAFF

d_gene: TRBD1
v_gene: TRBV7-9
abundance: .
j_gene: TRBJ2-5
CDR3nt: TGTGCCAGTAGTAAAGACAGGGGGCAACAAGAGACCCAGTACTTC
CDR3aa: CASSKDRGQQETQYF

d_gene: .
v_gene: TRBV15
abundance: .
j_gene: TRBJ2-7
CDR3nt: TGTGCCACCAGCAGTGCGGGACAGACGGGGGAGCAGTACTTC
CDR3aa: CATSSAGQTGEQYF

d_gene: TRBD1
v_gene: TRBV2
abundance: .
j_gene: TRBJ1-1
CDR3nt: TGTGCCAGCACACCCGGGACAGGGATCCGAGCTTTCTTT
CDR3aa: CASTPGTGIRAFF

d_gene: .
v_gene: TRBV20-1
abundance: few
j_gene: TRBJ2-7
CDR3nt: TGCAGTGCTAAGAGAATCGATAGCTCCTACGAGCAGTACTTC
CDR3aa: CSAKRIDSSYEQYF

d_gene: .
v_gene: TRBV5-1
abundance: .
j_gene: TRBJ1-6
CDR3nt: TGCGCCAGCAGCTTGCGTTCAGGCTTTGGGGGTTCACCCCTCCGCTTT
CDR3aa: CASSLRSGFGGSPLRF

d_gene: TRBD2
v_gene: TRBV12-3/TRBV12-4
abundance: many
j_gene: TRBJ2-5
CDR3nt: TGTGCCAGCAGATTAGCGGGGCAAGAGACCCAGTACTTC
CDR3aa: CASRLAGQETQYF

d_gene: TRBD1
v_gene: TRBV6-5
abundance: few
j_gene: TRBJ1-1
CDR3nt: TGTGCCAGTCAGCGGGACAGGGCGTGGGGAGCTTTCTTT
CDR3aa: CASQRDRAWGAFF

d_gene: .
v_gene: TRBV7-9
abundance: once
j_gene: TRBJ2-2
CDR3nt: TGTGCCAGCAGCTTAGAGGGCGGCGGGGAGCTGGTTTTT
CDR3aa: CASSLEGGGELVF

d_gene: TRBD2
v_gene: TRBV6-6
abundance: few
j_gene: TRBJ2-5
CDR3nt: TGTGCCAGCAGCGGACTAGCGGGATACGAGACCCAGTACTTC
CDR3aa: CASSGLAGYETQYF

d_gene: .
v_gene: TRBV4-1
abundance: .
j_gene: TRBJ1-1
CDR3nt: TGCGCCAGCAGCCAAGATACAAGTTTGACTGAAGCTTTCTTT
CDR3aa: CASSQDTSLTEAFF

d_gene: TRBD1
v_gene: TRBV5-8
abundance: many
j_gene: TRBJ1-2
CDR3nt: TGTGCCAGCAGCTTGGAACGGACAGGGCCATATGGCTACACCTTC
CDR3aa: CASSLERTGPYGYTF

d_gene: .
v_gene: TRBV10-3
abundance: .
j_gene: TRBJ1-5
CDR3nt: TGTGCCATCAGTGAAGCAAGGGTTTGGAGCAATCAGCCCCAGCATTTT
CDR3aa: CAISEARVWSNQPQHF

d_gene: TRBD2
v_gene: TRBV4-3
abundance: .
j_gene: TRBJ2-2
CDR3nt: TGCGCCAGCAGCCAAGAACTAGTCAGCGGGAGGCGCGGGGAGCTGTTTTTT
CDR3aa: CASSQELVSGRRGELFF

d_gene: .
v_gene: TRBV14
abundance: many
j_gene: TRBJ2-6
CDR3nt: TGTGCCAGCAGCCAAGGAAAGGGGGCCAACGTCCTGACTTTC
CDR3aa: CASSQGKGANVLTF

d_gene: TRBD1
v_gene: TRBV10-3
abundance: once
j_gene: TRBJ2-7
CDR3nt: TGTGCCAGCAGGAGGACAGGGGCGAGCTCCTACGAGCAGTACTTC
CDR3aa: CASRRTGASSYEQYF

d_gene: .
v_gene: TRBV29-1
abundance: once
j_gene: TRBJ2-5
CDR3nt: TGCAGCGTCTCCAGGGGGGACGCAATATTTGGGGGAGAGACCCGGTACTTC
CDR3aa: CSVSRGDAIFGGETRYF

d_gene: .
v_gene: TRBV20-1
abundance: .
j_gene: TRBJ1-1
CDR3nt: TGCAGCCCCGGACGGGTGAACACTGAAGCTTTCTTT
CDR3aa: CSPGRVNTEAFF

d_gene: TRBD1
v_gene: TRBV3-1
abundance: few
j_gene: TRBJ2-5
CDR3nt: TGTGCCAGCAGCCAGTCACAGGGGATAGAGACCCAGTACTTC
CDR3aa: CASSQSQGIETQYF